These T cell receptor beta chains were read from a single sample in a study of T-cell memory formation after mild COVID-19. One entry per CDR3 protein, called by TCRdb with MiXCR from the 5' RACE reads. Among about 260,000 distinct CDR3 sequences listed, 7.5% to 9.5% were seen once. The source material was PBMCs or a T cell subset sorted from them (not recorded which). These receptor sequences come from a man younger than 30 who had mild COVID-19 (a few samples of this study predate the infection). Cell type and time point are not known. Both conserved end residues are part of each CDR3.

V gene	J gene	CDR3 length	CDR3 protein
TRBV9	TRBJ2-2	17	CASSDGTAGGYGGELFF
TRBV5-4	TRBJ1-2	14	CASSLNRGANGYTF
TRBV3-1	TRBJ1-4	15	CASSQGGQGGRKLFF
TRBV29-1	TRBJ2-5	13	CSVSLGGGETQYF
TRBV5-1	TRBJ1-1	14	CASSSGSLRGEAFF
TRBV5-1	TRBJ2-5	14	CASSLEATQETQYF
TRBV12-3/TRBV12-4	TRBJ2-5	13	CASRNPKWETQYF
TRBV7-2	TRBJ2-2	13	CASSSNVAGELFF
TRBV6-2/TRBV6-3	TRBJ2-7	14	CASGMRQGWIEQYF
TRBV7-2	TRBJ2-7	12	CASSLPTYEQYF
TRBV7-9	TRBJ1-2	13	CASRNQGNYGYTF
TRBV10-3	TRBJ1-1	13	CAISLTGGYEAFF
TRBV6-5	TRBJ1-2	12	CASRDDAGGYTF
TRBV4-1	TRBJ1-4	16	CASSHDPGTGVGKLFF
TRBV10-3	TRBJ2-5	16	CAISEYGRSPQETQYF